This T cell receptor (beta chain) stems from a study of identical twins. Template switching (which added a universal primer site) was used, and cDNA carried unique molecular identifiers. TCRdb independently ran MiXCR on the 5' RACE reads; one entry per CDR3 protein. The data show 700,000 or so distinct CDR3 sequences, around 8.6% seen once. The V gene's germline CDR1 is SGHDN and CDR2 FVKESK. The CDR3 consists of 16 residues. V was pared by 3 bases and J by 3 bases, with 3 bases of the junction left unmatched. These data also formed part of another study, on yellow fever vaccine responses in identical twins.

The rearrangement joins TRBV14 to TRBJ2-7; 15 bases map to TRBD2. Sample: PBMCs. The sequence was collected from a woman aged 18-30 years in good health. In DNA, the CDR3 is TGTGCCAGCAGCCACGGACTAGCGGGAGGGGGCTACGAGCAGTACTTC. Protein: CASSHGLAGGGYEQYF. The full variable domain, rest sourced from reference TRBV14 and TRBJ2-7, is EAGVTQFPSHSVIEKGQTVTLRCDPISGHDNLYWYRRVMGKEIKFLLHFVKESKQDESGMPNNRFLAERTGGTYSTLKVQPAELEDSGVYFCASSHGLAGGGYEQYFGPGTRLTVT.